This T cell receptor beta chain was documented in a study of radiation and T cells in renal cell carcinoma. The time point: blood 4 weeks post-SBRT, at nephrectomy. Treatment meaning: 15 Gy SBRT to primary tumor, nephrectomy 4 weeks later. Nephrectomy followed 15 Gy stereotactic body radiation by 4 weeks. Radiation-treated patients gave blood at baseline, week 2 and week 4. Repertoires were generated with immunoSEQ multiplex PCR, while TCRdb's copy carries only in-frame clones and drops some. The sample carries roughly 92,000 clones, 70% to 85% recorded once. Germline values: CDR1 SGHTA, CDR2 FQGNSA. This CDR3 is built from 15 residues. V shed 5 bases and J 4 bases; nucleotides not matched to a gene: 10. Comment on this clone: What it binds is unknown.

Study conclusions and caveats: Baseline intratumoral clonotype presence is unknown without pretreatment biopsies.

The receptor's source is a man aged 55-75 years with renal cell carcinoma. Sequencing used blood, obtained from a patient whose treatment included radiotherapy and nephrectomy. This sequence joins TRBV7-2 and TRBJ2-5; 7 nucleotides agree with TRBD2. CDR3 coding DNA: TGTGCCAGCAGCGGGCGGACTAGTTATCGAGAGACCCAGTACTTC. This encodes CASSGRTSYRETQYF.